The 3 T cell receptor beta chains listed next were all sequenced from one sample in a study of T-cell memory formation after mild COVID-19. TCRdb itself ran the 5' RACE reads through MiXCR, one entry per CDR3 protein. Here the sample spans just under 550,000 distinct CDR3 sequences, around 20% being singletons. The sequenced material came from PBMCs or a T cell subset sorted from them (not recorded which). The receptor set was obtained from an adult woman who had mild COVID-19 (a few samples of this study predate the infection). Cell type and time point are not known.

In DNA, the CDR3 is TGTGCCAGCAGTTCGACTAGCGGGAGGGCCTCCGATACGCAGTATTTT. Translated, it gives CASSSTSGRASDTQYF. The J gene is TRBJ2-3, the V gene TRBV6-5, with 14 bases that match TRBD2. CDR1 MNHEY and CDR2 SVGAGI come from the germline V gene. V trimming: 4 bases; J trimming: 6 bases; junction bases outside the gene matches: 6. The CDR3 has 16 amino acids.

J is TRBJ2-3 and V is TRBV7-2; 12 bases map to TRBD1. The J segment lost 6 bases and the V segment lost 5 bases, leaving 9 bases of the junction unmatched. Germline loops: CDR1 SGHTA, CDR2 FQGNSA. This CDR3 is built from 16 residues. CDR3 amino acids: CASSPRPGQGADTQYF. In DNA form, the CDR3 reads TGTGCCAGCAGCCCCCGCCCGGGACAGGGGGCCGATACGCAGTATTTT.

This chain joins TRBV3-1 and TRBJ2-3, with 8 bases identical to TRBD2. J lost 0 bases, V lost 8 bases, and 10 bases had no gene match. The length of the CDR3 is 16 residues. Germline V lookup: CDR1 LGHDT, CDR2 YNNKEL (reference sequence). CDR3 bases: TGTGCCAGCCACCCCGGGGCTAGCGGGAGCACAGATACGCAGTATTTT. It yields the protein CASHPGASGSTDTQYF.